This TCR beta chain was retrieved from a study of T cells in localized non-small cell lung cancer. Findings and caveats of the study: Uninvolved adjacent lung had higher T cell clonality than tumor and all other tissues.

The CDR3 contains 16 residues. Germline values: CDR1 SGHNT, CDR2 YENEEA. V was trimmed by 3 bases and J by 5 bases, leaving 19 bases between them. There are a few counts of this clone. Its antigen is as yet unknown. The repertoire was sequenced with immunoSEQ multiplex PCR; TCRdb's copy has only in-frame clones and lacks some. In the table there are about 1,600 clones, 35% to 45% of which are singletons. The chain employs TRBV11-3 and TRBJ1-2, with a possible D match to TRBD1 (6 bases). The sequence derives from a woman aged 35-70 years with stage I lung adenocarcinoma. Sample: lung tumor tissue, taken before any cancer treatment. This CDR3 reads CASSLGAGTMEYGYTF. The CDR3 region has the DNA TGTGCCAGCAGCTTGGGAGCCGGGACAATGGAATATGGCTACACCTTC.